Shown below are 10 T cell receptor beta chains from a single sample sequenced in a study of identical twins. Using its own MiXCR run on the 5' RACE reads, TCRdb lists one record per CDR3 protein. This table has 1.5 million to 2 million distinct CDR3 sequences, roughly 35% appearing once. The sample comprised cord blood. The receptors shown here come from a newborn girl in good health.

J is TRBJ1-6 and V is TRBV9; a weak D match, TRBD1 (5 bases). Trimming left V 0 bases short and J 0 bases short, with 16 bases between. The germline CDR1 and CDR2 sequences are SGDLS and YYNGEE. This CDR3 has 19 amino acids. The CDR3 nucleotides read TGTGCCAGCAGCGTAGTGGGACGTGGGGGGAGCTCCTATAATTCACCCCTCCACTTT. Translating gives CASSVVGRGGSSYNSPLHF.

A remark on this clonotype: A single base separates this from a much larger clone, so it may be a read error. The chain couples TRBV10-3 to TRBJ2-7; a weak D match, TRBD1 (5 bases). The germline V gene has CDR1 ENHRY and CDR2 SYGVKD. Between the trimmed V and J ends, which lost 0 bases and 0 bases, there was a span of 9 bases. This CDR3 is built from 15 residues. Here the CDR3 reads CAISESQGNSYEQYF. In nucleotides, the CDR3 is TGTGCCATCAGTGAGTCGCAGGGAAACTCCTACGAGCAGTACTTC.

This rearrangement joins TRBV5-1 to TRBJ2-1; D is uncertain. Deletions cut 4 bases from V and 5 bases from J, with 10 bases between. The V gene's germline CDR1 is SGHRS and CDR2 YFSETQ. CDR3 length equals 13 residues. The CDR3 DNA reads as TGCGCCAGCAGCGCATACCGGGACAATGAGCAGTTCTTC. It specifies CASSAYRDNEQFF. Combining the CDR3 with reference TRBV5-1 and TRBJ2-1 gives the whole variable domain KAGVTQTPRYLIKTRGQQVTLSCSPISGHRSVSWYQQTPGQGLQFLFEYFSETQRNKGNFPGRFSGRQFSNSRSEMNVSTLELGDSALYLCASSAYRDNEQFFGPGTRLTVL.

The V and J genes are TRBV5-1 and TRBJ2-3; 8 positions match TRBD2. This CDR3 comprises 15 residues. Germline CDR1 is SGHRS and CDR2 is YFSETQ. J lost 4 bases, V lost 6 bases, and 10 bases had no gene match. In nucleotides, the CDR3 is TGCGCCAGCACCAAGTTTAGCGGGGCCCCAGATACGCAGTATTTT. Protein sequence: CASTKFSGAPDTQYF.

This clonotype was seen only a few times. The chain couples TRBV28 to TRBJ1-2, with D perhaps TRBD1 (6 bases). The CDR3 has 15 residues. The ends were cut back, 3 bases at V and 0 bases at J, with 11 bases in the middle. Germline CDR1 is MDHEN and CDR2 is SYDVKM. CDR3: CASSLPWTANYGYTF. CDR3 bases: TGTGCCAGCAGTTTGCCCTGGACAGCTAACTATGGCTACACCTTC.

In this sample, this clonotype turned up a few times. The V gene is TRBV4-2, the J gene TRBJ2-3; no definite D call. The CDR3 extends over 18 amino acids. V was cut by 0 bases and J by 0 bases, with 16 bases left in between. Looked up from germline, CDR1 is LGHNA and CDR2 is YNFKEQ. Here the CDR3 reads CASSQDEASLRSTDTQYF. CDR3 sequence (DNA): TGTGCCAGCAGCCAAGATGAAGCCAGCCTCCGTAGCACAGATACGCAGTATTTT.

This clonotype was counted ten times or more. The V gene is TRBV20-1, the J gene TRBJ2-1, with 7 nucleotides matching TRBD2. This CDR3 is built from 13 residues. Germline assignment: CDR1 DFQATT and CDR2 SNEGSKA (reference sequence). V lost 6 bases, J lost 2 bases, and 4 bases stayed unmatched. CDR3 protein: CSAQGGTYNEQFF. As DNA, the CDR3 is TGCAGTGCCCAGGGAGGGACCTACAATGAGCAGTTCTTC.

This clonotype was picked up a small number of times. The chain is built from TRBV20-1 and TRBJ2-3; tentative D call: TRBD2 (5 bases). Per germline, CDR1 DFQATT and CDR2 SNEGSKA (reference sequence). The CDR3 is 15 amino acids. Trimming shortened V by 6 bases and J by 0 bases, and 16 bases separated the two germline ends. DNA of the CDR3: TGCAGTGCCTTTGTACTAGGTGGAAGCACAGATACGCAGTATTTT. This translates into CSAFVLGGSTDTQYF.

This clonotype occurred a few times. The chain uses TRBV2 and TRBJ2-6; D is ambiguous. Germline CDR1 is SNHLY and CDR2 is FYNNEI. CDR3 length equals 14 residues. Trimming removed 6 bases from V and 2 bases from J, with 8 bases in between. The CDR3 DNA sequence: TGTGCCAGCAGATCCCCGGCTGGGGCCAACGTCCTGACTTTC. Its translation: CASRSPAGANVLTF.

This sequence joins TRBV7-2 and TRBJ2-3; D unclear. Germline V CDR1 and CDR2: SGHTA, FQGNSA. The V and J ends lost 3 bases and 4 bases respectively, with 8 bases between them. The CDR3 contains 13 residues. CDR3 amino acids: CASSFKGPDTQYF. The CDR3 nucleotides are TGTGCCAGCAGCTTTAAGGGCCCAGATACGCAGTATTTT.